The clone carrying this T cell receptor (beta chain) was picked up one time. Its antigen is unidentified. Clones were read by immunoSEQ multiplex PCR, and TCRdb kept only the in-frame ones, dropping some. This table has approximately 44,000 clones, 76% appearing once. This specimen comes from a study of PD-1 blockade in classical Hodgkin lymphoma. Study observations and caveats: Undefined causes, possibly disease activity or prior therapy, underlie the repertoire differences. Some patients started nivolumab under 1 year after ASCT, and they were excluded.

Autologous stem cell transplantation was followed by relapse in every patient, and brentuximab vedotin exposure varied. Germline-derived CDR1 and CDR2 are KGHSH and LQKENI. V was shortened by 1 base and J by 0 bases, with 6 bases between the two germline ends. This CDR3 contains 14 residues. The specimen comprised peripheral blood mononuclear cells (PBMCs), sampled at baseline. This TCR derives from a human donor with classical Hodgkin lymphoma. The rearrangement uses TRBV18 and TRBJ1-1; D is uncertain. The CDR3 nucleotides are TGTGCCAGCTCACCACAGGGCATGAACACTGAAGCTTTCTTT. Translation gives CASSPQGMNTEAFF.